The present entry profiles one T cell receptor beta chain with its context. Its binding antigen is unknown. The sample belongs to a study of human CD8 memory T cell subsets (dated by TCRdb to the early 2020s). Regarding the research as a whole: To assess clonal relationships, the TCRbeta repertoires of stem-like (TSTEM), progenitor exhausted-like (TPEX) and effector memory CD8+ T cell subsets were compared. TCRbeta repertoires were obtained from TSTEM, TPEX and effector memory subsets contributed by each of roughly 6 donors. On the study overall, not on this receptor specifically: Only TCRbeta chains were sequenced, and repertoire comparisons rested on a handful of donors tested with paired t-tests and Bonferroni correction. Chao1 estimates suggested greater repertoire diversity in TSTEM than in TPEX subsets, potentially reflecting a broader range of specificities. Normalized Shannon-Wiener diversity was similarly high in TSTEM and TPEX subsets, while effector memory subsets were less diverse by comparison. Both stem-like subsets shared clonotypes with effector memory cells, but TSTEM and TPEX repertoires overlapped minimally, suggesting distinct antigen spectra.

Sequencing used a NextSeq 550. A Human TCR Profiling Kit was used to prepare UMI-labeled 5' RACE TCRbeta libraries. The same number of PCR cycles was used to prepare all TCRbeta libraries in parallel. The source study handled its data this way. Each TCRbeta library contained between about 3,000 and 20,000 functional CDR3beta clonotypes. MIGEC 1.2.9 was used for UMI extraction and consensus assembly, with a minimum of three reads required per UMI. In-frame CDR3beta repertoires were extracted with MiXCR 3.0.3. Diversity metrics were computed in VDJtools 1.2.1 after downsampling each sample to 42,000 randomly selected UMIs. For the top 3,000 clones of each sample pair, the repertoire overlap metrics D, R and F2 were calculated in VDJtools. The reads, reprocessed by TCRdb, yield one row per CDR3 protein sequence and no DNA. The V and J calls reflect TCRdb's pipeline rather than the authors' work. This sample's listing comprises about 11,000 distinct CDR3 sequences. Of the sample, about 15% is held by the ten largest clones.

CCR7+ PD-1- TIGIT- cells were defined as stem-like memory CD8+ T cells (TSTEM). Density gradient separation was used to isolate peripheral blood mononuclear cells from buffy coats of healthy donors. In the study, total CD8+ T cells were enriched by negative magnetic separation with EasySep or MojoSort CD8+ T cell isolation kits. For each subset, total RNA was extracted using an RNeasy Mini Kit from duplicate vials of about 150,000 sorted CD8+ T cells. The PBMCs were used either fresh or after being cryopreserved in fetal bovine serum with around 9.7% DMSO. Fluorescence-activated cell sorting on a FACSAria III was used to sort the CD8+ T cell subsets to purity. The sequencing sample was made of CD8+ stem-like memory T cells (TSCM and TCM) sorted from PBMCs. This sample's cell subset or site label indicates: stem-like memory CD8 T cells (TSTEM), CCR7+ PD-1- TIGIT-. The TCR originated in a human donor in good health.

The CDR3 here reads CASSAWTGSNYGYTF. The V and J genes are TRBV9 and TRBJ1-2; TCRdb returns TRBD1, unconfirmable since there is no DNA. According to the germline V gene, CDR1 reads SGDLS and CDR2 reads YYNGEE. The cysteine opens and the phenylalanine closes a CDR3 of 15 amino acids. No DNA was logged.